Shown below are 17 T cell receptor beta chains from a single sample sequenced in a study of PD-1 blockade in classical Hodgkin lymphoma. Clones were sequenced by immunoSEQ multiplex PCR, and TCRdb holds only the in-frame ones, with some missing. The sample contains tens of thousands of clones, about four fifths of which appear only once. Patients all relapsed after autologous stem cell transplantation, and there was variation in brentuximab vedotin exposure. Thawed PBMCs yielded CD4+ T cells through magnetic negative selection. The specimen comprised CD4+ T cells from blood, sampled at baseline. The receptors were gathered from a human donor with classical Hodgkin lymphoma.

The chain joins TRBV30 to TRBJ2-7, with unresolved D. V was clipped by 4 bases and J by 2 bases, with 6 bases between them. CDR3 size: 11 residues. The germline V gene encodes CDR1 GTSNPN and CDR2 SVGIG (reference sequence). The CDR3 DNA follows: TGTGCCTGGACAGAGGCCTACGAGCAGTACTTC. It encodes CAWTEAYEQYF.

This rearrangement joins TRBV18 to TRBJ1-6; tentatively, D is TRBD1 (5 bases). The germline V gene has CDR1 KGHSH and CDR2 LQKENI. The CDR3 spans 18 residues. Trimming took off 4 bases at V and 0 bases at J, with 16 bases between the two ends. The CDR3 here is CASSRGAGSSSYNSPLHF. DNA of the CDR3: TGTGCCAGCTCACGCGGCGCAGGGTCTAGCTCCTATAATTCACCCCTCCACTTT.

The rearrangement links TRBV19 to TRBJ1-2; D not certain. V was cut by 2 bases and J by 0 bases, with 10 bases left in between. Germline V gene lookup returns CDR1 LNHDA and CDR2 SQIVND (reference sequence). The CDR3 has 15 residues. Here the CDR3 DNA reads TGTGCCAGTAGTATACCGGACTCTACTAACTATGGCTACACCTTC. Translating gives CASSIPDSTNYGYTF.

This chain joins TRBV6-5 and TRBJ2-7; possible D gene TRBD2, 5 bases. CDR1 and CDR2 from the germline V gene are MNHEY and SVGAGI. The CDR3 runs 15 residues. The germline V and J ends were trimmed by 0 bases and 6 bases, with 15 bases remaining between them. The CDR3 sequence is CASSYSSGVRAEQYF. CDR3 nucleotide sequence: TGTGCCAGCAGTTACTCGTCCGGGGTAAGAGCCGAGCAGTACTTC.

This chain links TRBV10-3 with TRBJ2-3, with D perhaps matching TRBD1 (5 bases). CDR1 is ENHRY, CDR2 SYGVKD, per germline. This CDR3 spans 17 amino acids. With 0 bases removed from V and 2 bases from J, the gap between germline ends came to 15 bases. This chain's CDR3 is CAISESQSGATTDTQYF. The DNA of the CDR3 is TGTGCCATCAGTGAGTCACAGTCTGGGGCGACCACAGATACGCAGTATTTT.

CDR3 bases: TGTGCCACCAGCAGAGCGCAGGAGACTAATGAAAAACTGTTTTTT. This sequence encodes CATSRAQETNEKLFF. The chain employs TRBV15 and TRBJ1-4; D call uncertain. Germline V gene sequence: CDR1 LNHNV, CDR2 YYDKDF (reference sequence). Between the trimmed V and J ends, which lost 1 base and 2 bases, there was a span of 8 bases. The CDR3 length is 15 residues. Combining the CDR3 with reference TRBV15 and TRBJ1-4 gives the whole variable domain DAMVIQNPRYQVTQFGKPVTLSCSQTLNHNVMYWYQQKSSQAPKLLFHYYDKDFNNEADTPDNFQSRRPNTSFCFLDIRSPGLGDTAMYLCATSRAQETNEKLFFGSGTQLSVL.

The CDR3 bases are TGTGCCAGCACCTTGGGGGCGCTAGCTGGCTACACCTTC. Protein sequence: CASTLGALAGYTF. The J gene is TRBJ1-2, the V gene TRBV7-8; maybe TRBD1 (6 bases). Per germline, CDR1 SGHVS and CDR2 FQNEAQ. Trimming stripped 7 bases from V and 7 bases from J, with 16 bases between. This CDR3 is built from 13 residues.

This clone was detected only a few times. The V gene is TRBV7-9, the J gene TRBJ1-2; D not certain. The CDR3 contains 15 residues. The germline gives CDR1 SEHNR, CDR2 FQNEAQ (reference sequence). V dropped 1 base and J dropped 0 bases, with 9 bases sitting between them. The CDR3 DNA reads TGTGCCAGCAGCTTAGGGTCAGCAGCTAACTATGGCTACACCTTC. Translating gives CASSLGSAANYGYTF.

This clone has a single count. This chain links TRBV9 with TRBJ2-5, with 11 bases matching TRBD2. This CDR3 spans 15 amino acids. CDR1 SGDLS and CDR2 YYNGEE come from the germline V gene. V was pared by 2 bases and J by 7 bases, with 7 bases of the junction left unmatched. CDR3 protein: CASSVSGGALGTQYF. CDR3 bases: TGTGCCAGCAGCGTTAGCGGGGGGGCCTTAGGGACCCAGTACTTC.

The chain employs TRBV7-2 and TRBJ2-5, with 13 positions matching TRBD2. V shed 5 bases and J 0 bases; nucleotides not matched to a gene: 3. Per germline, CDR1 SGHTA and CDR2 FQGNSA. The CDR3 spans 16 residues. CDR3 in amino acids: CASSLTSGGYQETQYF. CDR3 in DNA: TGTGCCAGCAGCCTGACTAGCGGGGGGTACCAAGAGACCCAGTACTTC.

The CDR3 protein is CASSEGHPATDTQYF. The CDR3 DNA is TGTGCCAGCAGTGAAGGGCATCCTGCCACAGATACGCAGTATTTT. The chain joins TRBV2 to TRBJ2-3; D call uncertain. This CDR3 contains 15 residues. The V and J ends lost 1 base and 2 bases respectively, with 10 bases between them. Germline V CDR1 and CDR2: SNHLY, FYNNEI.

V and J are TRBV11-3 and TRBJ1-3; D is possibly TRBD1 (6 bases). Germline V lookup: CDR1 SGHNT, CDR2 YENEEA. Trimming took off 1 base at V and 2 bases at J, with 9 bases between the two ends. The CDR3 extends over 15 amino acids. This CDR3 is CASSLGGQTGNTIYF. CDR3 in DNA: TGTGCCAGCAGCTTAGGCGGACAGACTGGAAACACCATATATTTT.

This chain's CDR3 is CASGSQGDTEAFF. DNA for the CDR3: TGTGCCAGCGGATCTCAGGGGGACACTGAAGCTTTCTTT. The rearrangement uses TRBV7-8 and TRBJ1-1, with 7 bases matching TRBD1. This CDR3 region has 13 residues. Looked up from germline, CDR1 is SGHVS and CDR2 is FQNEAQ. Unmatched junction bases numbered 6, after V lost 8 bases and J lost 3 bases.

The rearrangement links TRBV7-3 to TRBJ1-2; perhaps TRBD1 as D (5 bases). The V gene's germline CDR1 is SGHTA and CDR2 FQGTGA. The CDR3 consists of 13 residues. Trimming removed 4 bases from V and 6 bases from J, with 12 bases in between. This CDR3 reads CASSSPGTDGYTF. The CDR3 DNA follows: TGTGCCAGCAGCTCCCCCGGGACGGATGGCTACACCTTC.

The chain links TRBV5-8 to TRBJ1-2; D not certain. The germline CDR1 and CDR2 sequences are SGHTS and YDEGEE. The CDR3 has 13 residues. The V and J ends lost 1 base and 8 bases respectively, with 12 bases between them. Here the CDR3 reads CASSLRFEGGYTF. CDR3 nucleotides: TGTGCCAGCAGCTTGAGGTTTGAAGGGGGCTACACCTTC.

The rearrangement uses TRBV18 and TRBJ1-2; the D gene is possibly TRBD1 (6 bases). V was clipped by 0 bases and J by 4 bases, with 15 bases between them. CDR3 length: 16 residues. CDR1 is KGHSH, CDR2 LQKENI, per germline. Here the CDR3 DNA reads TGTGCCAGCTCACCACCTTCAGGGGCCGATTTCTATGGCTACACCTTC. Its translation is CASSPPSGADFYGYTF.

This clone was counted a few times. The gene calls are TRBV5-1 and TRBJ2-3; D is possibly TRBD1 (6 bases). The CDR3 contains 16 residues. Per the germline V gene, CDR1 is SGHRS and CDR2 is YFSETQ. The ends were cut back, 3 bases at V and 0 bases at J, with 14 bases in the middle. CDR3 in DNA: TGCGCCAGCAGCTCCGGACAGACGACTAGCACAGATACGCAGTATTTT. Amino acids: CASSSGQTTSTDTQYF.